This TCR beta chain came from a study of blood T cell repertoires in COVID-19 (dated by TCRdb to 2020 to 2022). Notes on the research overall: Samples from collaborators originated in the United States, Italy and Spain and spanned both the acute and convalescent phases of COVID-19. The material from the prospective study consisted of cDNA or gDNA derived from T cells, B-cell-depleted T cells, or PBMCs. Deeply sampled blood TCRbeta repertoires from subjects exposed to, actively infected with, or recovered from COVID-19 were included in the dataset. A freely available public database, intended as a resource for researchers studying the immune response to SARS-CoV-2, is where the repertoires were released. The samples were drawn from the first 160 participants of the ongoing ImmuneRACE study and from about 1,200 subjects provided by 6 global collaborators. The sample metadata nearly always contained a de-identified subject ID, COVID-19 status, age in years and sex. HLA class I and class II types, where available, came from metadata supplied by the sample provider rather than from assay-based typing.

Whole blood was collected in K2EDTA tubes by collaborating institutions according to the institutions' own protocols. For TCRbeta analysis, collaborators shipped samples in one of three forms: frozen whole blood, isolated PBMCs, or DNA extracted from either of those sample types. What the authors observed across the whole study: Clinical and demographic metadata were provided uncurated, with the amount varying by source and participant.

The germline V gene (reference sequence) provides CDR1 SEHNR and CDR2 FQNEAQ. The cysteine opens and the phenylalanine closes a CDR3 of 13 amino acids. The read is trimmed to its CDR3 DNA, 39 bases read in frame from base 1. V lost 2 bases and J lost 4 bases; the stretch between them is 8 bases long. TCRbeta CDR3 regions were amplified from genomic DNA using the immunoSEQ Assay, a bias-controlled multiplex PCR. In the paper's pipeline: The number of nucleated cells in each sample was estimated by amplification of reference gene primers within the assay. Sequence reads were collapsed and filtered to measure the absolute abundance of every unique TCRbeta CDR3 rearrangement. For each sample, productive Simpson clonality was calculated as the square root of Simpson's diversity index over productive rearrangements. The clones in this table, taken by TCRdb from immuneACCESS, are in-frame only. Not every clone is retained; where verified, under half of the shortfall comes from an unresolved V gene, and the cause of the rest is unknown. Clonal size and the V and J genes are those of that table, whereas D and trimming came from the DNA. The sample data list roughly 130,000 clones, and 90% of these were observed just once. In total, the top ten clones hold approximately 3.7% of the sample.

With regard to this clone: The antigen it binds to is not known. There are no base qualities to consult, and no much larger clone falls within one base.

The clonotype comes from a middle-aged man with active COVID-19. Sequencing was carried out using peripheral blood. The rearrangement joined TRBV7-9 to TRBJ2-5, with the D gene uncertain. The CDR3 is CASSLQVTETQYF. The DNA sequence follows: TGTGCCAGCAGCTTACAGGTGACAGAGACCCAGTACTTC.